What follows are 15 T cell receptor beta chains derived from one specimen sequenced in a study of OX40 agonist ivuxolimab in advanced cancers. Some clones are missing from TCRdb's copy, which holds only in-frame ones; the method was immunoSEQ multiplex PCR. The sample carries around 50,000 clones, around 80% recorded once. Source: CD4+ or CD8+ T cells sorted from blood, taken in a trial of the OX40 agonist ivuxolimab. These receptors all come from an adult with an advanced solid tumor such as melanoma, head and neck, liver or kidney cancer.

CDR3 sequence: CAWSVGGTSGPNEQFF. Here the CDR3 DNA reads TGTGCCTGGAGTGTAGGTGGGACGAGCGGACCGAATGAGCAGTTCTTC. The chain joins TRBV30 to TRBJ2-1; D might be TRBD1 or TRBD2, each matching 5 bases. CDR3 length equals 16 residues. Germline V gene lookup returns CDR1 GTSNPN and CDR2 SVGIG (reference sequence). Trimming left V 0 bases short and J 7 bases short, with 19 bases between.

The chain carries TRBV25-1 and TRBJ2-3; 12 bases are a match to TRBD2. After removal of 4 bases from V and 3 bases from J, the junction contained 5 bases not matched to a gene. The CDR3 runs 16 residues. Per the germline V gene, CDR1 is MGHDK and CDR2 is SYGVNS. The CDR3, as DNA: TGTGCCAGCAGTGCCCTACTAGCGGGGGGTACAGATACGCAGTATTTT. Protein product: CASSALLAGGTDTQYF.

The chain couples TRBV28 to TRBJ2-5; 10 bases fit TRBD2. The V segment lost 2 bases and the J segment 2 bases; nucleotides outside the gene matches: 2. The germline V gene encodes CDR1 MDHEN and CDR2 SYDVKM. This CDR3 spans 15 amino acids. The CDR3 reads CASSLLAGAQETQYF. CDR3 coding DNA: TGTGCCAGCAGTTTACTAGCGGGAGCGCAAGAGACCCAGTACTTC. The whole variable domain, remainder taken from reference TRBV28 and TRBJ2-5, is DVKVTQSSRYLVKRTGEKVFLECVQDMDHENMFWYRQDPGLGLRLIYFSYDVKMKEKGDIPEGYSVSREKKERFSLILESASTNQTSMYLCASSLLAGAQETQYFGPGTRLLVL.

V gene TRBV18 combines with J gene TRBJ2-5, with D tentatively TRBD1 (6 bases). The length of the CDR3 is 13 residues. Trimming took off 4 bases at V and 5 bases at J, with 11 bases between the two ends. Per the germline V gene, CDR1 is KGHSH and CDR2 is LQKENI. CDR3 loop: CASSQGVTETQYF. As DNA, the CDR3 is TGTGCCAGCTCACAGGGGGTGACGGAGACCCAGTACTTC.

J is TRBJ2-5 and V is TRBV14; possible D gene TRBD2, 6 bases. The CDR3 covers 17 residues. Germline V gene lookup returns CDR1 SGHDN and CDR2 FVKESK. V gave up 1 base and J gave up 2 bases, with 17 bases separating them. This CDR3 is CASSQAARTTTQETQYF. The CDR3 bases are TGTGCCAGCAGCCAAGCCGCGCGGACTACTACTCAAGAGACCCAGTACTTC. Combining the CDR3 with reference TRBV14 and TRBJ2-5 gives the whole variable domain EAGVTQFPSHSVIEKGQTVTLRCDPISGHDNLYWYRRVMGKEIKFLLHFVKESKQDESGMPNNRFLAERTGGTYSTLKVQPAELEDSGVYFCASSQAARTTTQETQYFGPGTRLLVL.

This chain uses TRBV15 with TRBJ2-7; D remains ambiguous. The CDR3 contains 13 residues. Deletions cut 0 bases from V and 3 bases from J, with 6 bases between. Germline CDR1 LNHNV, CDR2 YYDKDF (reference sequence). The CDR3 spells CATSREYNYEQYF. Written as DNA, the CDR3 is TGTGCCACCAGCAGAGAGTATAACTACGAGCAGTACTTC.

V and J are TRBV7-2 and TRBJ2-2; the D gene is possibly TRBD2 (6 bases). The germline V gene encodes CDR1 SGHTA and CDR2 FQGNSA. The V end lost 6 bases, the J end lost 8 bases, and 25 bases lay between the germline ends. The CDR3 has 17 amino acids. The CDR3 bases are TGTGCCAGCAGGCTAAGACCGGCGGAACGGGAGAGGGGGGAGCTGTTTTTT. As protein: CASRLRPAERERGELFF.

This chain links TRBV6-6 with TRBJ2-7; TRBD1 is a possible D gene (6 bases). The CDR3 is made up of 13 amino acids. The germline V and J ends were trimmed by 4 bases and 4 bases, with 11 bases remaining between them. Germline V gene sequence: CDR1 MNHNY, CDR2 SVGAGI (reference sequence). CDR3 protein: CASSSGQPYEQYF. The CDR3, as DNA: TGTGCCAGCAGTTCCGGACAGCCTTACGAGCAGTACTTC.

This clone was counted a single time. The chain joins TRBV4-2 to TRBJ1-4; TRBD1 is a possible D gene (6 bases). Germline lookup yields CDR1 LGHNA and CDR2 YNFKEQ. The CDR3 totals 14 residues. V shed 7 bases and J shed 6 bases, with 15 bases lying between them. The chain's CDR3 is CASNRVEGDEKLFF. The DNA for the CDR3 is TGTGCCAGCAACCGGGTAGAGGGGGATGAAAAACTGTTTTTT.

CDR3 sequence (DNA): TGTGCCAGCAGCTCCTCGACAGGGTTGGGCAATGAGCAGTTCTTC. It translates to CASSSSTGLGNEQFF. This chain links TRBV5-6 with TRBJ2-1; 7 positions match TRBD1. Germline trimming cut 3 bases from V and 6 bases from J; bases unmatched to any gene: 9. This CDR3 region has 15 residues. The germline gives CDR1 SGHDT, CDR2 YYEEEE.

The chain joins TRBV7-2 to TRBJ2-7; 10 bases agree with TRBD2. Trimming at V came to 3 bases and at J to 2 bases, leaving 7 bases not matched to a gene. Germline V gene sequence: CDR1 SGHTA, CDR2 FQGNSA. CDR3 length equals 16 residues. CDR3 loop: CASSLGPSGSAYEQYF. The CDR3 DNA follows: TGTGCCAGCAGCTTGGGGCCTAGCGGGAGTGCCTACGAGCAGTACTTC.

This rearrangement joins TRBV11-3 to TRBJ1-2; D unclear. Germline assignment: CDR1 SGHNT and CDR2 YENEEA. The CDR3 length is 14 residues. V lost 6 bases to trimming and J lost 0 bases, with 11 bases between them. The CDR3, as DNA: TGTGCCAGCAGTGAGAGGTGGGCTAACTATGGCTACACCTTC. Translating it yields CASSERWANYGYTF.

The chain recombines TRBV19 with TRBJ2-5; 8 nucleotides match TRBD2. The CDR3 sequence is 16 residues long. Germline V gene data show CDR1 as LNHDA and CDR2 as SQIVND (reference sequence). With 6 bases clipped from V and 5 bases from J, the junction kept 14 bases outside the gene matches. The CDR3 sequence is CASSPTWSGRGETQYF. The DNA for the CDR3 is TGTGCCAGTAGCCCCACTTGGAGCGGGAGAGGGGAGACCCAGTACTTC.

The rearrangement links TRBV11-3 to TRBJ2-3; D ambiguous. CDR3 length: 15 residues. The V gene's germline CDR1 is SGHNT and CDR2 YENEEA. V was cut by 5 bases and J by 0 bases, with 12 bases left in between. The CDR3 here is CASSPTQLSTDTQYF. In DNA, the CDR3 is TGTGCCAGCAGCCCCACACAGCTAAGCACAGATACGCAGTATTTT.

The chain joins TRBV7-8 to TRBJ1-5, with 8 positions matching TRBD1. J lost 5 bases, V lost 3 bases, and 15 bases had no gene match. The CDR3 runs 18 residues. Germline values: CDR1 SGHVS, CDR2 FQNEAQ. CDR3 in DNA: TGTGCCAGCAGCTTCGCGGAAGGGACAGGACTGGCCTATCAGCCCCAGCATTTT. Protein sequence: CASSFAEGTGLAYQPQHF.